This TCR beta chain comes out of a study of T cells after posttransplantation cyclophosphamide (dated by TCRdb to about 2016). Notes on the research overall: T cell repertoire reconstitution was tracked by TRB sequencing after myeloablative bone marrow transplantation in which posttransplantation cyclophosphamide was used as GVHD prophylaxis. Blood from all 30 or so PTCy patients who had 1-year posttransplant specimens underwent TRB sequencing. Samples from some 40 PTCy-treated patients, along with samples from some 16 of their related bone marrow donors, underwent antigen receptor sequencing. In 3 patients, up to roughly 3 additional blood samples taken between 2 and 5.2 years after transplant also underwent TRB sequencing, as did pretransplant blood from several patients. Because TRA and TRB clonality were tightly correlated in fewer than 10 samples, subsequent TCR analyses were focused on TRB only. Public TRB sequences were searched against a database of over 3,500 sequences associated with responses to pathogens, tumor antigens, self-antigens and alloantigens. On the study overall, not on this receptor specifically: Across a few dozen patients, TRB clonality was highly associated with recipient CMV seropositivity and CMV reactivation, and diversity in PTCy patients was similar to diversity in CNI/methotrexate controls. At 1-2 months, donor-recipient similarity was low but rose over the first year, and the later blood repertoires were often dominated by donor CD8+ memory clones. The TRB repertoires of T cells infiltrating skin or GI tract showed only limited overlap with the TRB repertoires of T cells in blood.

Genomic DNA was used for TRB sequencing, which was performed with the immunoSEQ assay at survey resolution or with the hsTCRB kit. On the study's bioinformatics: The immunoSEQ software was used for initial read processing, and the LymphoSeq R package was used for repertoire analyses. Clonality was computed as 1 minus normalized Shannon entropy; Gini coefficient was also calculated for each TRB dataset. To infer phenotypes in unsorted samples, TRB sequences from sorted subsets of the recipient or donor were mapped onto the unsorted samples of the same recipient. TCRdb carries this immuneACCESS record with in-frame sequences only. Its versions omit some clonotypes, under half of them owing to an unresolved V gene in the studies checked, with the rest unexplained. That table is the source of V, J and clone size, and D and trimming were worked out from the DNA. In this sample, about 10,000 clones appear, none counted once only. The ten largest account for about 26% of the sample.

The sample holds many counts of this clone. No cognate antigen has been identified for it. Base qualities are not provided; no much larger clone lies one nucleotide away. What this sample's treatment or condition label stands for: high-dose cyclophosphamide on days +3 and +4 as single-agent GVHD prophylaxis. For conditioning, the PTCy patients got busulfan and fludarabine, then a related or unrelated marrow graft, followed by cyclophosphamide on days +3 and +4. PTCy-treated patients were drawn from a prospective multi-institutional clinical trial. Peripheral blood and bone marrow mononuclear cells were isolated by Ficoll-Hypaque density centrifugation and cryopreserved. The sample consisted of PBMCs, taken after allogeneic stem cell transplant with posttransplant cyclophosphamide. The TCR comes from a female patient in her 40s who received an allogeneic stem cell transplant from a related donor, was CMV-positive, and had no GVHD. After a transplant, the graft donor may have provided part of the T cells.

The CDR3 corresponds to CASSVTGRDTEAFF. Here is the DNA: TGTGCCAGCAGTGTGACAGGGAGGGACACTGAAGCTTTCTTT. The receptor chain draws on TRBV6-1 and TRBJ1-1; TRBD1 lines up with 7 middle nucleotides. Trimming leaves V shorter by 4 bases and J shorter by 3 bases, with the junction holding 5 bases beyond the gene matches. From its cysteine to its phenylalanine, the CDR3 spans 14 amino acids. The sequence is cut down to CDR3 DNA, 42 bases in frame from base 1. CDR1 and CDR2 are drawn from the germline V gene: MNHNS, SASEGT.